This record looks at one T cell receptor beta chain sequence and its context. Germline V gene sequence: CDR1 SGHRS, CDR2 YFSETQ. Germline trimming cut 0 bases from V and 4 bases from J; bases unmatched to any gene: 3. This CDR3 contains 14 residues. Patients from Seattle were sampled longitudinally, starting during active infection. This sample is part of a study of blood T cell repertoires in COVID-19. Study-wide context: Material from acute and convalescent COVID-19 was sourced from the United States, Italy and Spain. Nucleic acid was either cDNA or gDNA, and it came from T cells, B-cell-depleted T cells, or PBMCs.

As handled by the study authors: Nucleated cell number was recorded as an estimate derived from reference gene primer amplification. Profiled with immunoSEQ multiplex PCR; TCRdb holds only in-frame clones, not every one. D and trimming come from the DNA, and the V and J calls and clone size come from that table. The sample has 210,000 or so clones, 80% to 90% seen once; the top ten hold less than 3.5%. V and J are TRBV5-1 and TRBJ1-2; 7 bases fit TRBD1. The sample taken for sequencing was peripheral blood. The source is a man between 25 and 39 years old with COVID-19, enrolled during active disease. CDR3 loop: CASSLDGTAYGYTF. CDR3 nucleotide sequence: TGCGCCAGCAGCTTGGACGGGACAGCCTATGGCTACACCTTC.